Below, 14 T cell receptor beta chains from the same sample are listed, as sequenced in a study of shared clonotypes between healthy human individuals. The assay was immunoSEQ multiplex PCR, and TCRdb's table has in-frame clones only and misses some. This sample has approximately 470,000 clones, with about 85% found just once. Sequencing was done on a sample of PBMCs. These receptors were collected from a woman between 40 and 50 years old in good health. Some clones in this sample may be carry-over from other donors' samples.

The rearrangement uses TRBV4-3 and TRBJ1-1, with D possibly matching TRBD1 (5 bases). Germline V gives CDR1 LGHNA, CDR2 YSLEER. V shed 0 bases and J shed 4 bases, with 12 bases lying between them. CDR3 length equals 15 residues. Written as DNA, the CDR3 is TGCGCCAGCAGCCAAGAGGGGCGGGGGGTCACTGAAGCTTTCTTT. Translation: CASSQEGRGVTEAFF.

This clone was seen repeatedly, ten times or more. This chain connects TRBV19 to TRBJ2-7, with D perhaps matching TRBD1 (6 bases). Germline loops: CDR1 LNHDA, CDR2 SQIVND (reference sequence). The V gene lost 5 bases and the J gene lost 2 bases, with 16 bases spanning the gap. The CDR3 runs 15 residues. Here the CDR3 reads CASSSNRETPYEQYF. The CDR3 DNA reads TGTGCCAGTAGTTCTAACAGGGAGACTCCCTACGAGCAGTACTTC.

The chain couples TRBV28 to TRBJ2-2; TRBD2 matches at 14 bases. CDR3 size: 18 residues. In germline, CDR1 is MDHEN, CDR2 SYDVKM. Losses at the gene ends were 6 bases for V and 7 bases for J; bases not matched to a gene: 13. The DNA of the CDR3 is TGTGCCAGCAGGAACACCGGACTAGCGGGAGGTTATAACGGGGAGCTGTTTTTT. Its protein product is CASRNTGLAGGYNGELFF.

Turning to this clone: This is likely an artifact of a read error, given a far larger clone one base away. This chain links TRBV6-6 with TRBJ2-7; no clear D gene. CDR1 and CDR2 (germline): MNHNY, SVGAGI (reference sequence). The CDR3 runs to 15 residues. This CDR3 is CASSHSSTASYEQYF. CDR3 in DNA: TGTGCCAGCAGTCACTCGAGTACAGCCTCCTACGAGCAGTACTTC.

This chain joins TRBV29-1 and TRBJ1-2; 7 bases fit TRBD1. This CDR3 contains 17 residues. CDR1 is SQVTM and CDR2 is ANQGSEA in the germline V gene. The junction had 18 bases not matched to a gene; V was cut back by 6 bases and J by 2 bases. The CDR3 is CSVPGGGQTYENYGYTF. CDR3 coding DNA: TGCAGCGTCCCTGGTGGGGGACAGACCTATGAGAACTATGGCTACACCTTC.

The table lists this clone with a few counts. This chain joins TRBV2 and TRBJ1-4; no clear D. Germline values: CDR1 SNHLY, CDR2 FYNNEI. V lost 6 bases and J 0 bases, leaving 8 bases between the germline ends. The CDR3 covers 14 residues. The CDR3 loop is CASRVQTTNEKLFF. The CDR3 region has the DNA TGTGCCAGCAGGGTACAGACAACTAATGAAAAACTGTTTTTT. The whole variable domain, filled in from reference TRBV2 and TRBJ1-4, reads EPEVTQTPSHQVTQMGQEVILRCVPISNHLYFYWYRQILGQKVEFLVSFYNNEISEKSEIFDDQFSVERPDGSNFTLKIRSTKLEDSAMYFCASRVQTTNEKLFFGSGTQLSVL.

The chain carries TRBV28 and TRBJ2-1; 8 nucleotides align to TRBD2. Trimming cost V 4 bases and J 2 bases; bases outside gene matches: 7. The CDR3 covers 16 residues. Germline assignment: CDR1 MDHEN and CDR2 SYDVKM. The CDR3 spells CASSYQTSGTYNEQFF. In DNA, the CDR3 is TGTGCCAGCAGTTACCAAACTAGCGGCACCTACAATGAGCAGTTCTTC.

This clone was seen a handful of times. At one of its ends the junction is not consistent with the germline gene, which may arise from a read error. The rearrangement links TRBV29-1 to TRBJ1-2; D gene ambiguous. CDR3 size: 11 residues. Germline assignment: CDR1 SQVTM and CDR2 ANQGSEA. For the CDR3, the DNA is TGCAGCGAGTCCTCAAACTATGGCTACGACTTC. Its protein product is CSESSNYGYDF.

This clone was counted ten times or more. Distinct nucleotide sequences in the sample also encode this CDR3. The chain carries TRBV7-2 and TRBJ2-2; no clear D. Per the germline V gene, CDR1 is SGHTA and CDR2 is FQGNSA. The CDR3 loop spans 15 amino acids. Trimming took off 5 bases at V and 6 bases at J, with 16 bases between the two ends. The CDR3 DNA is TGTGCCAGCAGCAAAGAGGTGGGCTCGCCCGGGGAGCTGTTTTTT. The encoded protein is CASSKEVGSPGELFF.

This rearrangement joins TRBV9 to TRBJ2-3, with a possible D match to TRBD2 (5 bases). Germline V gene lookup returns CDR1 SGDLS and CDR2 YYNGEE. V lost 4 bases to trimming and J lost 0 bases, with 12 bases between them. This CDR3 spans 15 amino acids. The CDR3 sequence is CASSSEAASTDTQYF. The CDR3 DNA reads TGTGCCAGCAGCTCGGAGGCGGCTAGCACAGATACGCAGTATTTT.

The rearrangement joins TRBV30 to TRBJ2-1; 15 bases fit TRBD2. This CDR3 spans 19 amino acids. The germline V gene has CDR1 GTSNPN and CDR2 SVGIG (reference sequence). The junction had 17 bases not matched to a gene; V was cut back by 3 bases and J by 8 bases. CDR3 loop: CAWRWDSRTSGRDIDEQFF. CDR3 coding DNA: TGTGCCTGGAGATGGGACAGTCGGACTAGCGGGAGGGATATCGATGAGCAGTTCTTC.

On this clone itself: With a far larger clone one base away, a read error is the likely cause. Distinct nucleotide sequences in the sample also encode this CDR3. The chain combines TRBV28 with TRBJ2-7, with 8 bases that match TRBD1. Germline V gene data show CDR1 as MDHEN and CDR2 as SYDVKM. The ends lost 6 bases at V and 9 bases at J; junction bases unmatched: 13. The CDR3 loop spans 14 amino acids. The CDR3 region has the DNA TGTGCCAGCAGCCCCGGGACAGGTGGTTCGCGGCAGTACTTC. It translates to CASSPGTGGSRQYF. Full variable domain (missing parts from reference TRBV28 and TRBJ2-7): DVKVTQSSRYLVKRTGEKVFLECVQDMDHENMFWYRQDPGLGLRLIYFSYDVKMKEKGDIPEGYSVSREKKERFSLILESASTNQTSMYLCASSPGTGGSRQYFGPGTRLTVT.

This clone was found once. This rearrangement joins TRBV5-1 to TRBJ1-6; D uncertain. The ends were cut back, 2 bases at V and 10 bases at J, with 16 bases in the middle. The CDR3 runs 15 residues. Germline V gives CDR1 SGHRS, CDR2 YFSETQ. CDR3 sequence (DNA): TGCGCCAGCAGCTTCGAGACCGATCTTGGATCACCCCTCCACTTT. Encoded protein: CASSFETDLGSPLHF.

J is TRBJ2-1 and V is TRBV6-5, with TRBD1 identical over 8 bases. CDR1 MNHEY and CDR2 SVGAGI come from the germline V gene. This CDR3 has 15 amino acids. The trim removed 6 bases at V and 2 bases at J, leaving 6 bases unmatched. The chain's CDR3 is CASRSGTGAYNEQFF. The CDR3 nucleotides are TGTGCCAGCAGGTCCGGGACAGGCGCCTACAATGAGCAGTTCTTC.